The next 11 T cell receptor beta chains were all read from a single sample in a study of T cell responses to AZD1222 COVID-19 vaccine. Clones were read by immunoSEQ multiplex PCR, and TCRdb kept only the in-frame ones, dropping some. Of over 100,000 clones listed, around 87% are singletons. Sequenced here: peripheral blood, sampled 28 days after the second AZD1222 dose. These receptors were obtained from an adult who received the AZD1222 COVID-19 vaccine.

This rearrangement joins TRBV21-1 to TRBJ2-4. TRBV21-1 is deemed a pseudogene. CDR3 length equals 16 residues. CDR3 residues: CASSKVGKLAKNIQYF. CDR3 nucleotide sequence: TGTGCCAGCAGCAAAGTAGGGAAACTAGCCAAAAACATTCAGTACTTC.

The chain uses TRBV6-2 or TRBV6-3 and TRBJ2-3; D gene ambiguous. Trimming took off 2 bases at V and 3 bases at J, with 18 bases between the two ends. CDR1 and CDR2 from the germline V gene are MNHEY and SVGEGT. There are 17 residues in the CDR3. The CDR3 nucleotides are TGTGCCAGCAGTTACCGCCCATTTGGGCCGCGGACAGATACGCAGTATTTT. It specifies CASSYRPFGPRTDTQYF.

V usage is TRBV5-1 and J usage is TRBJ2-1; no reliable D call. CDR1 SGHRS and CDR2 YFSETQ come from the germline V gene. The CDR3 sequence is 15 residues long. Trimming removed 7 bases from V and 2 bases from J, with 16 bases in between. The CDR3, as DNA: TGCGCCAGCGGCACTCCGATTACTCCCTACAATGAGCAGTTCTTC. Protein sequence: CASGTPITPYNEQFF.

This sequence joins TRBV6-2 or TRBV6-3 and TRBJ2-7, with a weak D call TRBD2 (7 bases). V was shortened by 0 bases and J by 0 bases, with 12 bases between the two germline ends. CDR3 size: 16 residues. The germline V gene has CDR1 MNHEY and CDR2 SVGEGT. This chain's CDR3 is CASSYSAAGASYEQYF. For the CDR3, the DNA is TGTGCCAGCAGTTACTCGGCCGCGGGGGCCTCCTACGAGCAGTACTTC.

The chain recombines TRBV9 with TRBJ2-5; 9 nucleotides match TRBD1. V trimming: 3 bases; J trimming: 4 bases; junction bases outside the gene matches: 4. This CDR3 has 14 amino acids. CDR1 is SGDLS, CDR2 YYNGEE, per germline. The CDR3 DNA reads TGTGCCAGCAGCGAGGGACAGGGTGGAGAGACCCAGTACTTC. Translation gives CASSEGQGGETQYF.

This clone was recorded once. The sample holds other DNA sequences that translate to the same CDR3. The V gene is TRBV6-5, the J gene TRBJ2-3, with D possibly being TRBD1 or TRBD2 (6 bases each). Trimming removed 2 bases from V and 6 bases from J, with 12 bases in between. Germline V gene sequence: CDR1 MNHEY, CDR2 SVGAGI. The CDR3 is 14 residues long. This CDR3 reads CASSYSRGGDTQYF. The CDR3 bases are TGTGCCAGCAGTTACAGCAGGGGAGGTGATACGCAGTATTTT.

The CDR3, as DNA: TGTGCCAGCAGCTTGGAGCCCAGGGCAGATACGCAGTATTTT. Protein product: CASSLEPRADTQYF. V usage is TRBV11-3 and J usage is TRBJ2-3; the D gene is possibly TRBD1 (5 bases). Germline CDR1 SGHNT, CDR2 YENEEA. CDR3 length: 14 amino acids. Trimming took 3 bases from V and 4 from J, leaving 11 bases between them.

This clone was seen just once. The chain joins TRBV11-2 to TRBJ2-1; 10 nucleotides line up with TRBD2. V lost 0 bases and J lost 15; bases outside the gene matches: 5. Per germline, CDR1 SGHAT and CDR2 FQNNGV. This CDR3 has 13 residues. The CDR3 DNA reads TGTGCCAGCAGCTTAGATCTAGCGGGAGATTGGTTCTTC. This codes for CASSLDLAGDWFF.

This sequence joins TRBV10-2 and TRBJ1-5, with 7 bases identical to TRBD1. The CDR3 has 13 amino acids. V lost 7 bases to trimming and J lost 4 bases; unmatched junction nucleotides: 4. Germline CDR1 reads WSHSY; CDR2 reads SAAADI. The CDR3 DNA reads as TGCGCCAGCACGTCACAGGGGAATCAGCCCCAGCATTTT. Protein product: CASTSQGNQPQHF.

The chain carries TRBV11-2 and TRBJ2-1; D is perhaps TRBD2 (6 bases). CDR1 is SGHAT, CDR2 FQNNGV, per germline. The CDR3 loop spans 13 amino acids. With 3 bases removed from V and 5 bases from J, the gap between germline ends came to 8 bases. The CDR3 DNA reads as TGTGCCAGCAGCTTGGGGAGGCACAATGAGCAGTTCTTC. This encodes CASSLGRHNEQFF.

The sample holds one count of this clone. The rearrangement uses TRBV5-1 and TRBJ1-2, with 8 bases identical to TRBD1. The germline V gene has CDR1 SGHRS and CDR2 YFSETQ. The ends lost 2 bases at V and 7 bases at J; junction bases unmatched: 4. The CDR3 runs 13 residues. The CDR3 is CASSFGQGGGYTF. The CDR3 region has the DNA TGCGCCAGCAGCTTTGGACAGGGAGGTGGCTACACCTTC.